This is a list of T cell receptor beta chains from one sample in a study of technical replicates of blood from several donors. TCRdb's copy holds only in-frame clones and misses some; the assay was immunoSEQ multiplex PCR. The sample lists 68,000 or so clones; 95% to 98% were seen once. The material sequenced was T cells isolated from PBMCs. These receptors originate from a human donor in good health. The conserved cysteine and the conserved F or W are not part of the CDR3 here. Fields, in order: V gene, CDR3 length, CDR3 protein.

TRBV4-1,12,ASSPYQGDEKLF
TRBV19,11,ASSSGTGNTIY
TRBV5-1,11,ASSLGQGAEQY
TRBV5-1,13,ASSSSGRAQETQY
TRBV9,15,ASSQRSTASSYNEQF
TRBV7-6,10,ASSFDSGELF
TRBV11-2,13,ASSLRPGQGSTQY
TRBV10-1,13,ASSESNSRLLGYT
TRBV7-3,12,ASSLQGMNTEAF
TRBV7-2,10,ASSILGTDYT
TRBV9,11,ASSYLTSTEAF
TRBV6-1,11,ASIRTTGETQY
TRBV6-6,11,ASSYPSSNEQF
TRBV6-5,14,ASSYSGQGAQQPQH
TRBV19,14,ASREQDPPGANVLT
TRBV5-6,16,ASSLSSGRWSSTDTQY
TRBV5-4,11,ASSLGRNTEAF
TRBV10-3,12,AIKGSGAGQPQH
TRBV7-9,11,ASSPPGVDEQY
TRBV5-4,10,ASTYPNYGYT
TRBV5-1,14,ASSPLAAATNEKLF
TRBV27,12,ASSLSSGSYEQY
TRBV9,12,ASSPGQGTNIQY
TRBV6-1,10,ASKGVSYEQY
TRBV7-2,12,ASTIGQFYTEAF
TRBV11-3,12,ASSLVLAPDTQY
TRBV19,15,ASSIRTSGRVRETQY
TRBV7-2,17,ASRYKTSGRELGSYEQY
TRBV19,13,ASSIEIFSGNTIY
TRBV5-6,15,ASSWTPKGEPNYGYT
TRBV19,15,ASSIDAEAWVADTQY
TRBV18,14,ASSRAGTGGAYEQY
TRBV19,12,ASTEGVTNEKLF
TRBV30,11,ACRDRGLYGYT
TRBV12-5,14,ASGFGQGGRPSEAF
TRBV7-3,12,ASSLYGGRETQY
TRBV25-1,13,ASSGGGRGNEKLF
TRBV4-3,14,ASSQETYLYTDTQY
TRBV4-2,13,ASSQVGWGGNGYT
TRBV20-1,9,SARMENEQF
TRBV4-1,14,ASSQEKGLAAYEQY
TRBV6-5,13,ASSLTGGFSQPQH
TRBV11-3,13,ASSPGQGRRDEQY
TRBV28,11,ASARQGSYEQY
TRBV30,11,ACVKRSTDTQY
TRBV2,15,ASNKLAWGRDAGELF
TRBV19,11,ASSIAGSYGYT
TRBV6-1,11,ASSDTGIGGAF
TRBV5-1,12,ASSLTGGRETQY
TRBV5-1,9,ASRAYNEQF
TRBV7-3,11,ASSLQGYNEQF
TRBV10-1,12,ASTEKAGAYEQY
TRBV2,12,ASSRVDRNTEAF
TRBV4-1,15,ASSPIGTLSSYNEQF